This T cell receptor (beta chain) was retrieved from a study of blood T cell repertoires in COVID-19. At the level of the study: Acute-phase and convalescent COVID-19 samples originated in the United States, Italy and Spain.

The age range of participants was about 18 to 95 years, with residence in 20 to 25 US areas. Participants in the exposed group had met a COVID-19 case in the 2 weeks before joining the study. V lost 4 bases to trimming and J lost 3 bases; unmatched junction nucleotides: 8. Per the germline V gene, CDR1 is SGDLS and CDR2 is YYNGEE. The CDR3 length is 15 residues. Using immunoSEQ multiplex PCR, the repertoire was profiled, and TCRdb retains in-frame clones only, with some absent. The sample has some 290,000 clones, more than 85% seen once. The sequence was obtained from a woman aged 25 to 39 who had been exposed to COVID-19. The sequenced sample was PBMCs or T cells enriched from blood (not recorded which). The chain employs TRBV9 and TRBJ1-1; TRBD1 aligns across 8 bases. The CDR3 region has the DNA TGTGCCAGCAGCCACCGACAGGGGATAGACACTGAAGCTTTCTTT. Translating gives CASSHRQGIDTEAFF.